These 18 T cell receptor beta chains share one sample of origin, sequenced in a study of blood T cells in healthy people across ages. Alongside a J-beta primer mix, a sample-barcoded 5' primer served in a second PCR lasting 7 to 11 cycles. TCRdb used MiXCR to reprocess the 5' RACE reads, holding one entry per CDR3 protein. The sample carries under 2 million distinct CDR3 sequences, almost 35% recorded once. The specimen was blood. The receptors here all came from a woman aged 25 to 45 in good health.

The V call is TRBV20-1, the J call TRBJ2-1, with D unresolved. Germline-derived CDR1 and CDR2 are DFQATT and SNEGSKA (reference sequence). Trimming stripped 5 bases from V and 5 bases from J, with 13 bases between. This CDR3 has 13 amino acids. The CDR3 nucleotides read TGCAGTGCTGAACGGAGTATAGACAATGAGCAGTTCTTC. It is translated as CSAERSIDNEQFF.

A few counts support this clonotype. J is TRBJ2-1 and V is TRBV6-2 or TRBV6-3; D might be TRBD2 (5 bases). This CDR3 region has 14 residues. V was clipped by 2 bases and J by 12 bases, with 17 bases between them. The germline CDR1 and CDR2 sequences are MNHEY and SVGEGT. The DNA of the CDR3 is TGTGCCAGCAGTTACGGCAGTCTAGCAACCCCGCAGTTCTTC. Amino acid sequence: CASSYGSLATPQFF.

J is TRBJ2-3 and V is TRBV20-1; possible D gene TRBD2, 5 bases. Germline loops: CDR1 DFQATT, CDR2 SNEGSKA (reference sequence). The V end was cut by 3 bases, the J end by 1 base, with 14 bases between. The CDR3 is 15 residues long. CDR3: CSARSRRRGTDTQYF. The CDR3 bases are TGCAGTGCTAGGTCGCGGAGGCGGGGCACAGATACGCAGTATTTT.

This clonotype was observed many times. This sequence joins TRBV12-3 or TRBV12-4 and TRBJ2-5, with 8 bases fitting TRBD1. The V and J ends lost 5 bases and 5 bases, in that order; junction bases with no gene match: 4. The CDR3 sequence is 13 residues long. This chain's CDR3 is CASSPDRVETQYF. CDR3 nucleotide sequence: TGTGCCAGCAGTCCGGACAGGGTCGAGACCCAGTACTTC.

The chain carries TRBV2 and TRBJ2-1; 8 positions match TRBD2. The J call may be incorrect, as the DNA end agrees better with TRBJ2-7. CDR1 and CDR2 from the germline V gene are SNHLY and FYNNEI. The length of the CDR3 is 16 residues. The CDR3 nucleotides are TGTGCCAGCAGTGGGGAGGAGACTAGCGTAAACAATGAGCAGTACTTC. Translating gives CASSGEETSVNNEQYF.

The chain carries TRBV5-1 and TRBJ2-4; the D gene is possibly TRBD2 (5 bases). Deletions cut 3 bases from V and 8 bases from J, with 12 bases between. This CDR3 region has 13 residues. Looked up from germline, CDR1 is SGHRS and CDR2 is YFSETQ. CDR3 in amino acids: CASSSEVGDIQYF. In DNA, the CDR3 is TGCGCCAGCAGCTCGGAGGTTGGGGACATTCAGTACTTC.

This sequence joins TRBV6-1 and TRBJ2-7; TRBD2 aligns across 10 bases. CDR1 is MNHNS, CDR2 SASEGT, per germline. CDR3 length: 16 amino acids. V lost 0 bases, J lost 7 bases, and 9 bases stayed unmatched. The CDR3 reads CASSEAWTSGRFEQYF. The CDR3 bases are TGTGCCAGCAGTGAAGCTTGGACTAGCGGAAGGTTTGAGCAGTACTTC.

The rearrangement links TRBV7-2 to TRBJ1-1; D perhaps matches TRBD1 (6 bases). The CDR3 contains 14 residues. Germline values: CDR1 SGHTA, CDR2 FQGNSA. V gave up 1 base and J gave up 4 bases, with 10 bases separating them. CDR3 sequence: CASSLEGGVTEAFF. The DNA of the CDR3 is TGTGCCAGCAGCTTAGAGGGGGGGGTCACTGAAGCTTTCTTT.

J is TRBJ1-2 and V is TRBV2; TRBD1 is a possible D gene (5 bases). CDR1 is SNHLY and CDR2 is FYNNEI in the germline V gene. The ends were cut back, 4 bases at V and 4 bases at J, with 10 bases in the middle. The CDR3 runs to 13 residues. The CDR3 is CASSGGDRYGYTF. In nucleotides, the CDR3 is TGTGCCAGCAGTGGAGGGGACCGCTATGGCTACACCTTC. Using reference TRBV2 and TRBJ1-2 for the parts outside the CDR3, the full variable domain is EPEVTQTPSHQVTQMGQEVILRCVPISNHLYFYWYRQILGQKVEFLVSFYNNEISEKSEIFDDQFSVERPDGSNFTLKIRSTKLEDSAMYFCASSGGDRYGYTFGSGTRLTVV.

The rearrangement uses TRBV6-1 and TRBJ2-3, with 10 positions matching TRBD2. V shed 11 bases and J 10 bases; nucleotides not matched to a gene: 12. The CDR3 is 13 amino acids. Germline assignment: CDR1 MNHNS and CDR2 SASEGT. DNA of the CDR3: TGTGCCTGCAATTCCGGGACTAGCGTGGCGCAGTATTTT. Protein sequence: CACNSGTSVAQYF.

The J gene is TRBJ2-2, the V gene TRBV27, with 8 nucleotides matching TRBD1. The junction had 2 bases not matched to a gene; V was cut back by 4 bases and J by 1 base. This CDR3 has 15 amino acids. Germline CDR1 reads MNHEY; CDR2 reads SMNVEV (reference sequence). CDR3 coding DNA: TGTGCCAGCAGTTCAGACAGGGGGAACACCGGGGAGCTGTTTTTT. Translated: CASSSDRGNTGELFF.

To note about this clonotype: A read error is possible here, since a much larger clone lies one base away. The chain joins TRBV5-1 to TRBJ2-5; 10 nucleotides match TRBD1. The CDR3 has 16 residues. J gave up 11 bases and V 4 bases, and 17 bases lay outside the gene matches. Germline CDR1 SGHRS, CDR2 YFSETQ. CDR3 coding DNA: TGCGCCAGCAGCCCACGTTTAGAGACAGGGGGCAATGAGCAGTACTTC. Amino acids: CASSPRLETGGNEQYF.

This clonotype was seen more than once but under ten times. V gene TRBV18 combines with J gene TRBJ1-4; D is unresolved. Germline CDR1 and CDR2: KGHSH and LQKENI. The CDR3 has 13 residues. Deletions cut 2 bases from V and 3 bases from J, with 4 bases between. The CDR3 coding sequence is TGTGCCAGCTCACCAAGAGCTAATGAAAAACTGTTTTTT. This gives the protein CASSPRANEKLFF.

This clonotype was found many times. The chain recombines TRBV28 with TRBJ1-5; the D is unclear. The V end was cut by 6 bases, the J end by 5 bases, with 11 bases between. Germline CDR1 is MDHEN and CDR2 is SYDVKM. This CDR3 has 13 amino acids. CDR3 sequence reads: CASSLPGDQPQHF. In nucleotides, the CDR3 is TGTGCCAGCAGCCTCCCGGGAGATCAGCCCCAGCATTTT.

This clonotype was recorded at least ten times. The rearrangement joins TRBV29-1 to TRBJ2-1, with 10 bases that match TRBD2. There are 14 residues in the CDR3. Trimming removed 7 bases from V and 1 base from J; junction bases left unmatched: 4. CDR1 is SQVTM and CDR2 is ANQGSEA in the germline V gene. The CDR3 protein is CSERAGGSYNEQFF. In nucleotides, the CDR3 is TGCAGCGAGCGAGCGGGGGGGTCCTACAATGAGCAGTTCTTC.

Here the CDR3 DNA reads TGTGCCAGCAGGTCCGCAGGCAGGGGGAACACAGATACGCAGTATTTT. Its protein is CASRSAGRGNTDTQYF. This chain connects TRBV6-1 to TRBJ2-3, with 7 bases fitting TRBD1. This CDR3 region has 16 residues. Germline V gives CDR1 MNHNS, CDR2 SASEGT. V shed 6 bases and J 2 bases; nucleotides not matched to a gene: 11.

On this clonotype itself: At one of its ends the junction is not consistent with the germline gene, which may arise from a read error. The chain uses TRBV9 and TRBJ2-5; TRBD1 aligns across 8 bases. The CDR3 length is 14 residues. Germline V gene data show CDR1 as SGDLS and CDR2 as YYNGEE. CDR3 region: CACSTGGRQETQYF. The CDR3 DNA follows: TGTGCCTGCAGCACAGGGGGGCGGCAAGAGACCCAGTACTTC.

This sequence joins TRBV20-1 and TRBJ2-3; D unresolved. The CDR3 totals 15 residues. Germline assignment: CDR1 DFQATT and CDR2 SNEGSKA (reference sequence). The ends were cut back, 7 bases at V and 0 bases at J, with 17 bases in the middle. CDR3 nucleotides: TGCAGTGGCTACGTCAGGTTAAGTAGCACAGATACGCAGTATTTT. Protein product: CSGYVRLSSTDTQYF.